This entry describes one T cell receptor (beta chain). This entry comes from a study of blood T cell repertoires in COVID-19. CDR1 and CDR2 from the germline V gene are SGHRS and YFSETQ. The CDR3 totals 14 residues. V lost 4 bases to trimming and J lost 8 bases; unmatched junction nucleotides: 7. Authors' data handling: For nucleated cells, counts were estimated from reference gene primer amplification. TCRdb's table, derived via immunoSEQ multiplex PCR, lists solely in-frame clones and lacks some. V and J calls plus clone size are reproduced from that table; the DNA served to infer D and trimming. This sample has some 130,000 clones, with roughly four fifths found just once.

This receptor was taken from a man in his thirties or forties who had recovered from COVID-19. The rearrangement links TRBV5-1 to TRBJ2-1, with 9 bases aligning to TRBD1. Sequenced: PBMCs or T cells enriched from blood (not recorded which). This CDR3 is CASSGGQGPHEQFF. The CDR3 bases are TGCGCCAGCAGCGGGGGACAGGGCCCCCATGAGCAGTTCTTC.